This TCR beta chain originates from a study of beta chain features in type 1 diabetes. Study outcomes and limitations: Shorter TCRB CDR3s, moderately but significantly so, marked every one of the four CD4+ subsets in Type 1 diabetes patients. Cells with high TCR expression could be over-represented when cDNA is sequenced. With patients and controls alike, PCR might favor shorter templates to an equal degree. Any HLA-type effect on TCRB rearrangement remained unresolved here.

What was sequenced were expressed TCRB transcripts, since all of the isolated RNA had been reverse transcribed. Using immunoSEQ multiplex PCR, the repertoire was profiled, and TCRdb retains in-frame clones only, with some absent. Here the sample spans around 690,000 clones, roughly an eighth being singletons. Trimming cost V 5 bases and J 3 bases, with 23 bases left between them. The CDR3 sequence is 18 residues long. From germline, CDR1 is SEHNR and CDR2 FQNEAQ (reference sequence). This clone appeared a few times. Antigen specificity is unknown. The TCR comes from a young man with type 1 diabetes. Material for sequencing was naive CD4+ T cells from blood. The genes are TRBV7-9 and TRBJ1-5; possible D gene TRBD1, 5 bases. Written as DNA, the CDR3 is TGTGCCAGCAGCGGAGATACAGGAACCTGGGCCCACAATCAGCCCCAGCATTTT. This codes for CASSGDTGTWAHNQPQHF.